This TCR beta chain was sequenced during a study of control samples from healthy donors and cancer patients. Assay used: immunoSEQ multiplex PCR; TCRdb lists only in-frame clones, some missing. The sample records about 89,000 clones, around nine tenths being singletons. CDR3 size: 16 residues. Losses at the gene ends were 1 base for V and 5 bases for J; bases not matched to a gene: 3. Germline V lookup: CDR1 MNHNS, CDR2 SASEGT. The chain recombines TRBV6-1 with TRBJ1-6, with 9 bases identical to TRBD1. This clonotype was sampled from a man aged 25-45 years in good health. The specimen was blood. The CDR3 spells CASSEGTGVDNSPLHF. CDR3 bases: TGTGCCAGCAGTGAAGGGACAGGGGTCGATAATTCACCCCTCCACTTT.